This record covers a single T cell receptor (beta chain). Using its own MiXCR run on the 5' RACE reads, TCRdb lists one record per CDR3 protein. The sample consists of about 470,000 distinct CDR3 sequences, 20% to 30% of them appearing once. CDR3 length equals 14 residues. Trimming cost V 0 bases and J 6 bases, with 13 bases left between them. Germline CDR1 reads SGHDT; CDR2 reads YYEEEE. This entry comes from a study of T-cell memory formation after mild COVID-19. The rearrangement uses TRBV5-6 and TRBJ2-7; the D is unclear. Source material: PBMCs or a T cell subset sorted from them (not recorded which). The TCR sequence derives from an adult woman who had mild COVID-19 (a few samples of this study predate the infection). Cell type and time point are not known. In DNA form, the CDR3 reads TGTGCCAGCAGCTTGGGGCCTCAGGAGCTCGAGCAGTACTTC. This codes for CASSLGPQELEQYF.